This record looks at one T cell receptor beta chain sequence and its context. This record belongs to a study of blood T cell repertoires in COVID-19. On the study more broadly: T cells, B-cell-depleted T cells, or PBMCs provided the cDNA or gDNA that served as material.

Profiled with immunoSEQ multiplex PCR; TCRdb holds only in-frame clones, not every one. Seen here are about 140,000 clones, approximately 88% observed once, and the top ten hold around 5%. This receptor was obtained from a human donor in a cohort sampled during active COVID-19. Sequences were obtained from peripheral blood.

The CDR3, as DNA: TGTGCCAGCAACCGGAACAGTCCCTACGAGCAGTACTTC. Amino acid sequence: CASNRNSPYEQYF. The chain employs TRBV2 and TRBJ2-7; D call uncertain. Germline V lookup: CDR1 SNHLY, CDR2 FYNNEI. This CDR3 has 13 residues. The V gene lost 7 bases and the J gene lost 2 bases, with 12 bases spanning the gap. The full variable domain, completed using reference TRBV2 and TRBJ2-7, is EPEVTQTPSHQVTQMGQEVILRCVPISNHLYFYWYRQILGQKVEFLVSFYNNEISEKSEIFDDQFSVERPDGSNFTLKIRSTKLEDSAMYFCASNRNSPYEQYFGPGTRLTVT.